Below, 15 T cell receptor beta chains from the same sample are listed, as sequenced in a study of identical twins. One entry per CDR3 protein, called by TCRdb with MiXCR from the 5' RACE reads. The sample carries 1.5 million to 2 million distinct CDR3 sequences, more than 30% recorded once. The sequenced sample was cord blood. These receptors came from a newborn girl in good health.

The J gene is TRBJ2-7, the V gene TRBV7-9; the D gene is possibly TRBD1 (5 bases). With the DNA end fitting TRBJ2-5 better, the J assignment may be wrong. CDR1 and CDR2 from the germline V gene are SEHNR and FQNEAQ (reference sequence). This CDR3 has 14 amino acids. The CDR3 nucleotides are TGTGCCAGCAGCTTAGAGGGGATCGGAGAGACCCAGTACTTC. It translates to CASSLEGIGETQYF.

For this clonotype: A much larger clone differs by one base, so this may be a read error. The chain employs TRBV28 and TRBJ2-1; TRBD2 matches at 11 bases. Germline V gene sequence: CDR1 MDHEN, CDR2 SYDVKM. The CDR3 length is 15 residues. This CDR3 is CAGSLLGTSGNEQFF. CDR3 sequence (DNA): TGTGCCGGCAGTTTGTTAGGGACTAGCGGAAATGAGCAGTTCTTC.

Here the CDR3 DNA reads TGCAGTGCTAGAGATCCGGCCAGCTCCTACGAGCAGTACTTC. Protein: CSARDPASSYEQYF. The rearrangement joins TRBV20-1 to TRBJ2-7; D call uncertain. The CDR3 runs to 14 residues. Germline lookup yields CDR1 DFQATT and CDR2 SNEGSKA (reference sequence). Deletions cut 0 bases from V and 0 bases from J, with 9 bases between.

V and J are TRBV14 and TRBJ2-1; possibly TRBD2 for D (5 bases). CDR1 is SGHDN and CDR2 is FVKESK in the germline V gene. The CDR3 consists of 14 residues. V lost 1 base, J lost 10 bases, and 14 bases lay in between. The CDR3: CASSQGPGRAEQFF. Here the CDR3 DNA reads TGTGCCAGCAGCCAAGGGCCTGGGAGAGCCGAGCAGTTCTTC.

This clonotype appeared a few times. The rearrangement joins TRBV29-1 to TRBJ2-1, with D perhaps assigned TRBD1 or TRBD2 (5 bases each). The germline gives CDR1 SQVTM, CDR2 ANQGSEA. With 6 bases removed from V and 4 bases from J, the gap between germline ends came to 16 bases. This CDR3 has 14 amino acids. CDR3 in DNA: TGCAGCGTCAGGACCCGGGACGGATACAATGAGCAGTTCTTC. Amino acids: CSVRTRDGYNEQFF.

This clonotype showed up just a few times. The chain links TRBV20-1 to TRBJ2-5; D gene uncertain. Germline-derived CDR1 and CDR2 are DFQATT and SNEGSKA (reference sequence). The V gene lost 5 bases and the J gene lost 3 bases, with 10 bases spanning the gap. The CDR3 spans 12 residues. The CDR3 DNA follows: TGCAGTGCTCTAGGCAGGAAAGAGACCCAGTACTTC. This codes for CSALGRKETQYF.

There are a few counts of this clonotype. The rearrangement joins TRBV3-1 to TRBJ1-4, with 8 nucleotides matching TRBD1. Germline CDR1 is LGHDT and CDR2 is YNNKEL (reference sequence). The CDR3 loop spans 13 amino acids. V shed 2 bases and J 7 bases; nucleotides not matched to a gene: 0. CDR3 bases: TGTGCCAGCAGCCAACAGGGGGCTGAAAAACTGTTTTTT. This translates into CASSQQGAEKLFF.

V gene TRBV6-5 combines with J gene TRBJ2-3; a possible D gene is TRBD2 (6 bases). The germline gives CDR1 MNHEY, CDR2 SVGAGI. V was clipped by 6 bases and J by 0 bases, with 16 bases between them. The CDR3 spans 16 residues. CDR3 protein: CASRPWVAASTDTQYF. The CDR3 DNA reads as TGTGCCAGCAGACCATGGGTAGCGGCTAGCACAGATACGCAGTATTTT.

The CDR3 reads CAISESMGRTDTQYF. CDR3 DNA sequence: TGTGCCATCAGTGAGTCGATGGGGCGCACAGATACGCAGTATTTT. V and J are TRBV10-3 and TRBJ2-3; possibly TRBD1 for D (5 bases). The CDR3 extends over 15 amino acids. Germline V gives CDR1 ENHRY, CDR2 SYGVKD. V shed 0 bases and J shed 1 base, with 8 bases lying between them.

This clonotype came up a few times. The CDR3 is CASSLVGGGLNEQYF. The CDR3 DNA sequence: TGTGCCAGCAGCTTAGTAGGGGGGGGGCTTAACGAGCAGTACTTC. The V gene is TRBV7-2, the J gene TRBJ2-4, with TRBD2 as a possible D gene (7 bases). Gene TRBJ2-7 matches the end of the DNA better, so the J call may be wrong. The V gene's germline CDR1 is SGHTA and CDR2 FQGNSA. The CDR3 length is 15 residues.

This clonotype showed up many times. CDR3: CASSLGTLTYEQYF. CDR3 in DNA: TGTGCCAGCAGTTTAGGGACCTTAACCTACGAGCAGTACTTC. The rearrangement uses TRBV27 and TRBJ2-7; D may match TRBD1 or TRBD2 (5 bases each). CDR1 and CDR2 (germline): MNHEY, SMNVEV (reference sequence). V was trimmed by 2 bases and J by 2 bases, leaving 10 bases between them. This CDR3 is built from 14 residues.

The V and J genes are TRBV6-2 or TRBV6-3 and TRBJ2-1; TRBD2 matches at 11 bases. The CDR3 consists of 15 residues. Germline V gene sequence: CDR1 MNHEY, CDR2 SVGEGT. The V and J ends lost 8 bases and 8 bases, in that order; junction bases with no gene match: 11. The CDR3 protein is CASGPASGRRHEQFF. DNA for the CDR3: TGTGCCAGCGGACCAGCTAGCGGGAGGCGGCATGAGCAGTTCTTC.

The genes are TRBV7-6 and TRBJ2-1; TRBD2 agrees at 7 bases. Germline V gives CDR1 SGHVS, CDR2 FNYEAQ. The CDR3 consists of 19 residues. Trimming at V came to 2 bases and at J to 5 bases, leaving 18 bases not matched to a gene. In DNA form, the CDR3 reads TGTGCCAGCAGCTTAAACGGGGGAGGGATAGCTAGTAGACACAATGAGCAGTTCTTC. Its protein is CASSLNGGGIASRHNEQFF.

This clonotype has only a few counts. The chain joins TRBV6-5 to TRBJ2-7; no definite D call. Germline values: CDR1 MNHEY, CDR2 SVGAGI. V was cut by 4 bases and J by 0 bases, with 10 bases left in between. The CDR3 loop spans 14 amino acids. The CDR3 protein is CASSSGSISYEQYF. The CDR3 region has the DNA TGTGCCAGCAGTTCAGGCAGCATCTCCTACGAGCAGTACTTC.

This chain links TRBV29-1 with TRBJ2-3; D not resolved. CDR1 and CDR2 (germline): SQVTM, ANQGSEA. V dropped 4 bases and J dropped 3 bases, with 8 bases sitting between them. The CDR3 is made up of 12 amino acids. The CDR3: CSVGARTDTQYF. In DNA form, the CDR3 reads TGCAGCGTTGGGGCCAGGACAGATACGCAGTATTTT.